Each of the 32 T cell receptor beta chains below was sequenced from the same sample in a study of vaccination effects on CD4 cells after COVID-19. These receptors' targets are unknown. With the ViraFEST assay, the study expanded antigen-specific CD4+ T cells using viral peptide pools, then sequenced them. Isolation of CD4+ T cells took place after 10 days of culture. All participants had two doses of either the BNT162b2 or mRNA-1273 vaccine. Here immunoSEQ multiplex PCR was the method, and the copy in TCRdb shows in-frame clones only, minus some. This sample has about 66,000 clones; roughly 76% occur once, and the top ten carry about 0.91%. Source: CD4+ T cells from PBMCs cultured with HCoV-OC43 spike peptides, taken after COVID-19 vaccination. Specified subset: HCoV-OC43 spike overlapping peptide pool stimulation. All receptors derive from a human donor who received a COVID-19 vaccine.

This chain links TRBV5-6 with TRBJ1-4, with unresolved D. The CDR3 is 16 residues long. The V and J ends lost 0 bases and 0 bases respectively, with 9 bases between them. Germline V gene sequence: CDR1 SGHDT, CDR2 YYEEEE. CDR3 residues: CASSLVGGATNEKLFF. CDR3 DNA: TGTGCCAGCAGCTTGGTCGGCGGAGCAACTAATGAAAAACTGTTTTTT.

The chain is built from TRBV28 and TRBJ1-1, with D hard to call. The CDR3 runs to 12 residues. V lost 5 bases to trimming and J lost 4 bases, with 8 bases between them. The germline V gene has CDR1 MDHEN and CDR2 SYDVKM. The CDR3 loop reads CASSQWGTEAFF. CDR3 nucleotides: TGTGCCAGCAGTCAATGGGGCACTGAAGCTTTCTTT.

The chain links TRBV4-1 to TRBJ1-5; D is ambiguous. Germline V gene lookup returns CDR1 MGHRA and CDR2 YSYEKL. The CDR3 runs 13 residues. With 3 bases removed from V and 7 bases from J, the gap between germline ends came to 10 bases. The CDR3 sequence is CASSQGKRQPQHF. As DNA, the CDR3 is TGCGCCAGCAGCCAGGGGAAGCGGCAGCCCCAGCATTTT.

The chain uses TRBV19 and TRBJ2-1; 16 bases fit TRBD2. With V trimmed by 4 bases and J by 3 bases, 3 bases remained unmatched. The CDR3 runs 17 residues. Germline V gene sequence: CDR1 LNHDA, CDR2 SQIVND (reference sequence). In DNA, the CDR3 is TGTGCCAGTAGTAAGGGACTAGCGGGGGGGCGCTACAATGAGCAGTTCTTC. Translating it yields CASSKGLAGGRYNEQFF.

V is TRBV28 and J is TRBJ2-2; 8 nucleotides align to TRBD2. The V segment lost 7 bases and the J segment 3 bases; nucleotides outside the gene matches: 13. The CDR3 is 17 amino acids. Germline V gene sequence: CDR1 MDHEN, CDR2 SYDVKM. CDR3 nucleotides: TGTGCCAGCACCCCAGTCATCGGGGGGGCCCACACCGGGGAGCTGTTTTTT. This encodes CASTPVIGGAHTGELFF.

V usage is TRBV19 and J usage is TRBJ1-2; no reliable D call. Between the trimmed V and J ends, which lost 7 bases and 1 base, there was a span of 13 bases. Per germline, CDR1 LNHDA and CDR2 SQIVND (reference sequence). The CDR3 runs to 14 residues. In DNA, the CDR3 is TGTGCCAGTACCGTGGGCGGAATTAACTATGGCTACACCTTC. Translating gives CASTVGGINYGYTF.

The chain employs TRBV24-1 and TRBJ2-3; TRBD2 matches at 7 bases. Germline values: CDR1 KGHDR, CDR2 SFDVKD. V lost 9 bases to trimming and J lost 0 bases; unmatched junction nucleotides: 11. CDR3 length equals 16 residues. The CDR3 reads CATSSLGAGSTDTQYF. The CDR3 DNA reads TGTGCCACCTCTTCACTGGGAGCGGGGAGCACAGATACGCAGTATTTT.

CDR3 region: CASRQGTSGSYEQYV. In DNA form, the CDR3 reads TGTGCCAGCAGACAGGGTACCAGCGGCTCCTACGAGCAGTACGTC. The chain carries TRBV6-5 and TRBJ2-7; D might be TRBD1 (6 bases). The CDR3 covers 15 residues. Trimming took 6 bases from V and 0 from J, leaving 15 bases between them. CDR1 MNHEY and CDR2 SVGAGI come from the germline V gene.

J is TRBJ1-5 and V is TRBV24-1; no clear D. V lost 9 bases to trimming and J lost 2 bases, with 10 bases between them. Germline assignment: CDR1 KGHDR and CDR2 SFDVKD. The CDR3 length is 13 residues. CDR3 coding DNA: TGTGCCACCGGAGGTGGCGGCAATCAGCCCCAGCATTTT. It yields the protein CATGGGGNQPQHF.

The chain combines TRBV12-3 or TRBV12-4 with TRBJ2-3; D is undetermined. This CDR3 contains 12 residues. Trimming stripped 6 bases from V and 4 bases from J, with 8 bases between. The CDR3 DNA sequence: TGTGCCAGCAGACGAGAGGCAGATACGCAGTATTTT. Protein: CASRREADTQYF.

The chain combines TRBV14 with TRBJ2-6; weak D call: TRBD2 (6 bases). Trimming cost V 3 bases and J 0 bases, with 9 bases left between them. The CDR3 extends over 16 amino acids. CDR1 and CDR2 from the germline V gene are SGHDN and FVKESK. The CDR3, as DNA: TGTGCCAGCAGCCACGGGGGTTACTCTGGGGCCAACGTCCTGACTTTC. It is translated as CASSHGGYSGANVLTF.

The CDR3 DNA follows: TGTGCCAGTAGTAGGGGGGCCGGAAACACCATATATTTT. Translating it yields CASSRGAGNTIYF. This chain connects TRBV19 to TRBJ1-3, with a tentative D call TRBD1 (6 bases). Trimming pared 4 bases from V and 4 bases from J, leaving 8 bases between. In germline, CDR1 is LNHDA, CDR2 SQIVND (reference sequence). CDR3 size: 13 residues. Supplemented by reference TRBV19 and TRBJ1-3, the full variable domain reads DGGITQSPKYLFRKEGQNVTLSCEQNLNHDAMYWYRQDPGQGLRLIYYSQIVNDFQKGDIAEGYSVSREKKESFPLTVTSAQKNPTAFYLCASSRGAGNTIYFGEGSWLTVV.

The rearrangement uses TRBV2 and TRBJ2-3; TRBD2 matches 8 bases. With V trimmed by 0 bases and J by 6 bases, 5 bases remained unmatched. Germline V gives CDR1 SNHLY, CDR2 FYNNEI. CDR3 length equals 15 residues. CDR3 amino acids: CASSEAYGGGDTQYF. In DNA form, the CDR3 reads TGTGCCAGCAGTGAAGCTTACGGCGGGGGGGATACGCAGTATTTT. Full variable domain (outside the CDR3, taken from reference TRBV2 and TRBJ2-3): EPEVTQTPSHQVTQMGQEVILRCVPISNHLYFYWYRQILGQKVEFLVSFYNNEISEKSEIFDDQFSVERPDGSNFTLKIRSTKLEDSAMYFCASSEAYGGGDTQYFGPGTRLTVL.

The rearrangement joins TRBV3-1 (or the pseudogene TRBV3-2) to TRBJ1-4; D is undetermined. The CDR3 covers 14 residues. Germline V gene sequence: CDR1 LGHDT, CDR2 YNNKEL (reference sequence). Trimming cost V 2 bases and J 7 bases, with 11 bases left between them. In DNA form, the CDR3 reads TGTGCCAGCAGCCAAAGATTTAGCCCTGAAAAACTGTTTTTT. This gives the protein CASSQRFSPEKLFF.

V gene TRBV19 combines with J gene TRBJ2-3; TRBD2 matches at 13 bases. The trim removed 5 bases at V and 1 base at J, leaving 12 bases unmatched. The CDR3 sequence is 19 residues long. Germline V gives CDR1 LNHDA, CDR2 SQIVND (reference sequence). CDR3 amino acids: CASSSRPGLAGSGTDTQYF. The CDR3 DNA follows: TGTGCCAGTAGTTCCAGACCGGGACTAGCGGGGTCGGGCACAGATACGCAGTATTTT.

The chain employs TRBV5-1 and TRBJ1-5; TRBD1 aligns across 7 bases. Germline V gene sequence: CDR1 SGHRS, CDR2 YFSETQ. The V gene end was trimmed by 4 bases and the J gene end by 2 bases; junction bases not matched to a gene: 3. The CDR3 spans 14 residues. CDR3 coding DNA: TGCGCCAGCAGCGCCACAGGGGGCAATCAGCCCCAGCATTTT. It encodes CASSATGGNQPQHF.

This rearrangement joins TRBV9 to TRBJ2-7; perhaps D is TRBD1 or TRBD2 (5 bases each). There are 16 residues in the CDR3. CDR1 is SGDLS and CDR2 is YYNGEE in the germline V gene. V was cut by 0 bases and J by 4 bases, with 17 bases left in between. In DNA, the CDR3 is TGTGCCAGCAGCGTAGCTGACCAGGGTCGGGGATACGAGCAGTACGTC. Translation gives CASSVADQGRGYEQYV.

The rearrangement joins TRBV12-3 or TRBV12-4 to TRBJ2-7, with D possibly being TRBD1 (6 bases). V was trimmed by 2 bases and J by 7 bases, leaving 12 bases between them. The CDR3 has 13 amino acids. Written as DNA, the CDR3 is TGTGCCAGCAGTTTAACCCAGGGGTCAGAGCAGTACGTC. Protein: CASSLTQGSEQYV.

The chain has TRBV18 and TRBJ2-2; maybe TRBD1 (6 bases). Germline values: CDR1 KGHSH, CDR2 LQKENI. V shed 3 bases and J shed 5 bases, with 13 bases lying between them. The CDR3 runs 15 residues. Written as DNA, the CDR3 is TGTGCCAGCTCACCTCAAGGCAGGGGAACCGGGGAGCTGTTTTTT. It specifies CASSPQGRGTGELFF.

This clone was observed a handful of times. The rearrangement uses TRBV7-3 and TRBJ2-2, with no clear D. The germline gives CDR1 SGHTA, CDR2 FQGTGA. V dropped 5 bases and J dropped 5 bases, with 6 bases sitting between them. The CDR3 length is 12 residues. CDR3 in amino acids: CASSAYTGELFF. CDR3 in DNA: TGTGCCAGCAGCGCCTATACCGGGGAGCTGTTTTTT.

The gene calls are TRBV10-3 and TRBJ2-7; 10 positions agree with TRBD2. CDR1 is ENHRY and CDR2 is SYGVKD in the germline V gene. This CDR3 has 12 amino acids. The V gene end was trimmed by 5 bases and the J gene end by 6 bases; junction bases not matched to a gene: 1. The CDR3 nucleotides read TGTGCCATCAGTCGGACTAGCGGCGAGCAGTACGTC. This gives the protein CAISRTSGEQYV.

This clone was picked up a small number of times. The genes are TRBV7-9 and TRBJ1-1; 10 bases are a match to TRBD1. The CDR3 is 14 residues long. V shed 8 bases, J shed 3 bases, and the junction held 6 bases outside the gene matches. CDR1 is SEHNR, CDR2 FQNEAQ, per germline (reference sequence). DNA for the CDR3: TGTGCCAGCGCACTTGGGACAGGGGACACTGAAGCTTTCTTT. It encodes CASALGTGDTEAFF.

The chain uses TRBV6-5 and TRBJ2-3; D not certain. Germline loops: CDR1 MNHEY, CDR2 SVGAGI. V was shortened by 3 bases and J by 7 bases, with 5 bases between the two germline ends. The CDR3 spans 11 residues. CDR3 protein: CASSYSHTQYF. The CDR3 DNA reads TGTGCCAGCAGTTATTCCCATACGCAGTATTTT.

The V and J genes are TRBV7-3 and TRBJ2-1; 11 bases are a match to TRBD2. V shed 5 bases and J 4 bases; nucleotides not matched to a gene: 4. CDR3 size: 15 residues. The V gene's germline CDR1 is SGHTA and CDR2 FQGTGA. CDR3 sequence (DNA): TGTGCCAGCAGCATAGCGGGGGGGCAATACAATGAGCAGTTCTTC. Translation gives CASSIAGGQYNEQFF. Supplemented by reference TRBV7-3 and TRBJ2-1, the full variable domain reads GAGVSQTPSNKVTEKGKYVELRCDPISGHTALYWYRQSLGQGPEFLIYFQGTGAADDSGLPNDRFFAVRPEGSVSTLKIQRTERGDSAVYLCASSIAGGQYNEQFFGPGTRLTVL.

The J gene is TRBJ1-4, the V gene TRBV5-1, with TRBD1 as a possible D gene (5 bases). Trimming stripped 3 bases from V and 3 bases from J, with 12 bases between. Per germline, CDR1 SGHRS and CDR2 YFSETQ. This CDR3 region has 15 residues. CDR3 amino acids: CASSSGGGPNEKLFF. Here the CDR3 DNA reads TGCGCCAGCAGCTCCGGGGGGGGACCTAATGAAAAACTGTTTTTT.

This chain links TRBV18 with TRBJ1-5, with D uncertain. From germline, CDR1 is KGHSH and CDR2 LQKENI. The V end was cut by 2 bases, the J end by 2 bases, with 10 bases between. The CDR3 has 15 residues. Written as DNA, the CDR3 is TGTGCCAGCTCACCAGGGAGGGAGGGCAATCAGCCCCAGCATTTT. Protein: CASSPGREGNQPQHF. Filled out from reference TRBV18 and TRBJ1-5, the complete variable domain reads NAGVMQNPRHLVRRRGQEARLRCSPMKGHSHVYWYRQLPEEGLKFMVYLQKENIIDESGMPKERFSAEFPKEGPSILRIQQVVRGDSAAYFCASSPGREGNQPQHFGDGTRLSIL.

The J gene is TRBJ2-4, the V gene TRBV30, with D possibly matching TRBD2 (6 bases). The CDR3 contains 16 residues. Germline values: CDR1 GTSNPN, CDR2 SVGIG (reference sequence). V lost 5 bases and J lost 0, with 17 bases in between. The CDR3 bases are TGTGCCTGGGAGGCAAGGGGACTCCTAGCCAAAAACATTCAGTACTTC. The encoded protein is CAWEARGLLAKNIQYF.

This sequence joins TRBV4-1 and TRBJ1-4, with 9 positions matching TRBD1. Germline loops: CDR1 MGHRA, CDR2 YSYEKL. This CDR3 spans 16 amino acids. J lost 5 bases, V lost 4 bases, and 8 bases had no gene match. The CDR3 bases are TGCGCCAGCAGCCCCAAGGGACAGGGACTGAATGAAAAACTGTTTTTT. Protein sequence: CASSPKGQGLNEKLFF.

The CDR3 is CASSESKTSANEKLFF. DNA for the CDR3: TGTGCCAGCAGTGAATCGAAGACCTCTGCGAATGAAAAACTGTTTTTT. This chain joins TRBV25-1 and TRBJ1-4; D call uncertain. Germline V gives CDR1 MGHDK, CDR2 SYGVNS. The ends were cut back, 1 base at V and 5 bases at J, with 14 bases in the middle. The CDR3 consists of 16 residues.

The V gene is TRBV24-1, the J gene TRBJ1-2; 7 bases are a match to TRBD1. This CDR3 is built from 14 residues. Germline V CDR1 and CDR2: KGHDR, SFDVKD. The trim removed 0 bases at V and 7 bases at J, leaving 4 bases unmatched. The CDR3 here is CATSDLTGARGYTF. DNA of the CDR3: TGTGCCACCAGTGATTTGACAGGGGCTCGTGGCTACACCTTC.

The chain is built from TRBV7-2 and TRBJ2-3, with D possibly being TRBD1 or TRBD2 (6 bases each). Trimming cost V 6 bases and J 2 bases, with 15 bases left between them. CDR1 and CDR2 from the germline V gene are SGHTA and FQGNSA. CDR3 length: 15 amino acids. The CDR3, as DNA: TGTGCCAGCAGTCGATCGGGGGCTCTCACAGATACGCAGTATTTT. Translating it yields CASSRSGALTDTQYF.

In this sample, this clone turned up once. The V gene is TRBV5-6, the J gene TRBJ2-2; D call uncertain. Germline V lookup: CDR1 SGHDT, CDR2 YYEEEE. V was pared by 4 bases and J by 1 base, with 11 bases between. The CDR3 extends over 15 amino acids. The chain's CDR3 is CASSPMDRNTGELFF. CDR3 in DNA: TGTGCCAGCAGCCCGATGGACCGGAACACCGGGGAGCTGTTTTTT.